What follows are 18 T cell receptor beta chains derived from one specimen sequenced in a study of blood T cell repertoires in COVID-19. The data were produced by immunoSEQ multiplex PCR, yet TCRdb's version contains in-frame clones alone and is incomplete. The table records around 330,000 clones, roughly 90% of them present only once. Sequences were obtained from PBMCs or T cells enriched from blood (not recorded which). The receptors shown here come from a man in his fifties or sixties who had recovered from COVID-19.

The chain uses TRBV5-1 and TRBJ2-2; 11 nucleotides agree with TRBD1. The junction had 5 bases not matched to a gene; V was cut back by 2 bases and J by 5 bases. The germline V gene has CDR1 SGHRS and CDR2 YFSETQ. CDR3 size: 16 residues. CDR3 sequence (DNA): TGCGCCAGCAGCTTCGGACAGGGGGCCGGGACCGGGGAGCTGTTTTTT. Amino acids: CASSFGQGAGTGELFF.

The CDR3 coding sequence is TGTGCCAGCAGCACACAGGGGGACCAGCCCCAGCATTTT. It encodes CASSTQGDQPQHF. The rearrangement joins TRBV9 to TRBJ1-5; 8 bases agree with TRBD1. The ends lost 4 bases at V and 7 bases at J; junction bases unmatched: 4. Germline V CDR1 and CDR2: SGDLS, YYNGEE. CDR3 length: 13 residues. Variable domain in full (rest from reference TRBV9 and TRBJ1-5): DSGVTQTPKHLITATGQRVTLRCSPRSGDLSVYWYQQSLDQGLQFLIQYYNGEERAKGNILERFSAQQFPDLHSELNLSSLELGDSALYFCASSTQGDQPQHFGDGTRLSIL.

The gene calls are TRBV24-1 and TRBJ2-5; 12 bases fit TRBD2. The CDR3 has 15 amino acids. CDR1 is KGHDR, CDR2 SFDVKD, per germline. V lost 4 bases, J lost 4 bases, and 3 bases stayed unmatched. CDR3 residues: CATSDPGLAGETQYF. CDR3 nucleotide sequence: TGTGCCACCAGTGACCCGGGACTAGCGGGAGAGACCCAGTACTTC.

The V and J genes are TRBV5-1 and TRBJ1-1; the D gene is possibly TRBD1 (6 bases). The CDR3 has 16 residues. Germline values: CDR1 SGHRS, CDR2 YFSETQ. V lost 5 bases and J lost 4, with 21 bases in between. This chain's CDR3 is CASSPGGGGFGTEAFF. The CDR3 nucleotides read TGCGCCAGCAGTCCGGGCGGGGGCGGCTTCGGCACTGAAGCTTTCTTT.

V is TRBV18 and J is TRBJ2-3, with TRBD2 matching over 8 bases. J lost 4 bases, V lost 4 bases, and 1 base had no gene match. Germline values: CDR1 KGHSH, CDR2 LQKENI. CDR3 size: 13 residues. The CDR3, as DNA: TGTGCCAGCTCACAGGGACTAGCAGATACGCAGTATTTT. The encoded protein is CASSQGLADTQYF.

The rearrangement joins TRBV7-2 to TRBJ2-7; possible D gene TRBD2, 6 bases. This CDR3 spans 14 amino acids. Germline V CDR1 and CDR2: SGHTA, FQGNSA. With 2 bases removed from V and 2 bases from J, the gap between germline ends came to 10 bases. CDR3 bases: TGTGCCAGCAGCTTAAGCGGGCGAACCTACGAGCAGTACTTC. Translated, it gives CASSLSGRTYEQYF.

The CDR3 protein is CASSLLFPSGSDEQFF. In DNA, the CDR3 is TGTGCCAGCAGCTTACTTTTTCCTAGCGGGAGCGATGAGCAGTTCTTC. The genes are TRBV7-2 and TRBJ2-1; TRBD2 aligns across 10 bases. With 2 bases clipped from V and 8 bases from J, the junction kept 9 bases outside the gene matches. The CDR3 consists of 16 residues. Per germline, CDR1 SGHTA and CDR2 FQGNSA.

This clone appeared a few times. V is TRBV5-1 and J is TRBJ1-1; 7 bases are a match to TRBD1. V shed 2 bases and J 1 base; nucleotides not matched to a gene: 5. The CDR3 sequence is 15 residues long. Germline V gives CDR1 SGHRS, CDR2 YFSETQ. The CDR3 sequence: CASSLPDRANTEAFF. CDR3 nucleotide sequence: TGCGCCAGCAGCTTACCAGACAGGGCGAACACTGAAGCTTTCTTT.

The genes are TRBV27 and TRBJ2-4; 10 bases are a match to TRBD1. J was trimmed by 0 bases and V by 4 bases; bases with no gene match: 12. CDR3 length: 19 amino acids. Germline V gene data show CDR1 as MNHEY and CDR2 as SMNVEV (reference sequence). In nucleotides, the CDR3 is TGTGCCAGCAGTTCTGCGGGACAGGGGATACCCTTAGCCAAAAACATTCAGTACTTC. Translating gives CASSSAGQGIPLAKNIQYF.

On this clone: Distinct nucleotide sequences in the sample also encode this CDR3. This chain uses TRBV27 with TRBJ2-7; 9 bases match TRBD2. CDR3 length: 14 amino acids. The junction had 3 bases not matched to a gene; V was cut back by 3 bases and J by 3 bases. Germline CDR1 reads MNHEY; CDR2 reads SMNVEV (reference sequence). The DNA for the CDR3 is TGTGCCAGCAGTTTTAGCGGGGGAGGCTACGAGCAGTACTTC. Protein: CASSFSGGGYEQYF.

The rearrangement links TRBV5-5 to TRBJ1-6, with 7 bases fitting TRBD1. This CDR3 is built from 18 residues. CDR1 and CDR2 from the germline V gene are SGHKS and YYEKEE (reference sequence). With V trimmed by 2 bases and J by 5 bases, 13 bases remained unmatched. CDR3 region: CASSLYLPGTVNNSPLHF. The CDR3 nucleotides read TGTGCCAGCAGCTTATACCTACCCGGGACAGTAAATAATTCACCCCTCCACTTT.

The chain recombines TRBV11-2 with TRBJ2-7; 9 nucleotides align to TRBD2. With 3 bases clipped from V and 0 bases from J, the junction kept 3 bases outside the gene matches. The germline V gene has CDR1 SGHAT and CDR2 FQNNGV. The CDR3 is 15 residues long. For the CDR3, the DNA is TGTGCCAGCAGCTTTAGCGGGGGATACTCCTACGAGCAGTACTTC. Residues: CASSFSGGYSYEQYF.

This clone appeared a single time. The rearrangement links TRBV2 to TRBJ1-5; 7 bases match TRBD1. Per the germline V gene, CDR1 is SNHLY and CDR2 is FYNNEI. V lost 6 bases to trimming and J lost 5 bases; unmatched junction nucleotides: 7. The CDR3 covers 14 residues. The DNA for the CDR3 is TGTGCCAGCAGCCGGGACAGTTTGTATCAGCCCCAGCATTTT. Translated: CASSRDSLYQPQHF.

This chain connects TRBV28 to TRBJ1-6; 11 bases align to TRBD1. Trimming removed 7 bases from V and 10 bases from J; junction bases left unmatched: 15. The CDR3 is made up of 17 amino acids. Germline loops: CDR1 MDHEN, CDR2 SYDVKM. CDR3 sequence: CASKSGGTGGRVSPLHF. The CDR3 DNA reads TGTGCCAGCAAATCCGGAGGGACAGGGGGTCGGGTGTCACCCCTCCACTTT.

The V gene is TRBV6-2 or TRBV6-3, the J gene TRBJ2-2; TRBD1 is a possible D gene (5 bases). The CDR3 spans 15 residues. Trimming cost V 6 bases and J 4 bases, with 15 bases left between them. CDR1 is MNHEY and CDR2 is SVGEGT in the germline V gene. CDR3: CASSPTRVGTGELFF. CDR3 coding DNA: TGTGCCAGCAGCCCCACCAGGGTGGGCACCGGGGAGCTGTTTTTT.

V usage is TRBV11-2 and J usage is TRBJ2-1; possibly TRBD1 for D (5 bases). The length of the CDR3 is 16 residues. The V and J ends lost 4 bases and 3 bases respectively, with 16 bases between them. CDR1 and CDR2 (germline): SGHAT, FQNNGV. The CDR3 reads CASSSDLRQSYNEQFF. CDR3 DNA: TGTGCCAGCAGCTCAGACCTCAGACAGAGCTACAATGAGCAGTTCTTC.

The chain combines TRBV6-5 with TRBJ1-4; maybe TRBD1 (5 bases). V lost 0 bases to trimming and J lost 3 bases, with 11 bases between them. Germline V gene lookup returns CDR1 MNHEY and CDR2 SVGAGI. The CDR3 is made up of 16 amino acids. CDR3 nucleotide sequence: TGTGCCAGCAGTTACTCAGGGGCCTGGGCTAATGAAAAACTGTTTTTT. It encodes CASSYSGAWANEKLFF.

The chain links TRBV5-4 to TRBJ2-1, with 9 bases aligning to TRBD2. The CDR3 has 18 amino acids. Unmatched junction bases numbered 11, after V lost 4 bases and J lost 0 bases. Germline CDR1 SGHNT, CDR2 YYREEE (reference sequence). CDR3 protein: CASSAPGAGGSSYNEQFF. In DNA form, the CDR3 reads TGTGCCAGCAGCGCTCCCGGGGCGGGGGGGAGCTCCTACAATGAGCAGTTCTTC.